The 4 T cell receptor beta chains reported below all come from one sample, sequenced in a study of T cells after yellow fever vaccination. Each CDR3 protein gets one entry after TCRdb re-called the 5' RACE reads with MiXCR. The sample records some 350,000 distinct CDR3 sequences, 6.2% being singletons. The material sequenced was PBMCs, taken 5 days after the yellow fever booster vaccination. Source of these receptors: a man aged 25 to 40 who received the YFV17D yellow fever vaccine.

This clonotype showed up many times. J is TRBJ2-7 and V is TRBV20-1; D possibly corresponds to TRBD2 (5 bases). From germline, CDR1 is DFQATT and CDR2 SNEGSKA (reference sequence). V was clipped by 7 bases and J by 3 bases, with 10 bases between them. This CDR3 is built from 11 residues. The CDR3 protein is CSGGVSYEQYF. Here the CDR3 DNA reads TGCAGTGGGGGAGTAAGCTACGAGCAGTACTTC.

The chain employs TRBV6-5 and TRBJ2-5, with D hard to call. The CDR3 runs to 13 residues. The V end was cut by 4 bases, the J end by 4 bases, with 10 bases between. The germline gives CDR1 MNHEY, CDR2 SVGAGI. CDR3 in amino acids: CASSSLGSETQYF. CDR3 sequence (DNA): TGTGCCAGCAGTTCCCTCGGCTCAGAGACCCAGTACTTC.

The chain combines TRBV30 with TRBJ2-1; possible D gene TRBD1, 7 bases. Trimming took 4 bases from V and 7 from J, leaving 8 bases between them. Germline V gives CDR1 GTSNPN, CDR2 SVGIG (reference sequence). The CDR3 runs 11 residues. The CDR3 spells CAWTGGNEQFF. The CDR3 nucleotides are TGTGCCTGGACAGGGGGGAATGAGCAGTTCTTC.

This clonotype was recorded many times. V gene TRBV7-2 combines with J gene TRBJ1-5; TRBD1 aligns across 8 bases. V gave up 5 bases and J gave up 7 bases; unmatched junction bases: 13. CDR1 is SGHTA, CDR2 FQGNSA, per germline. CDR3 length: 16 residues. CDR3 loop: CASSPPDREVKQPQHF. CDR3 DNA: TGTGCCAGCAGCCCCCCGGACAGGGAGGTGAAGCAGCCCCAGCATTTT. Drawing the rest from reference TRBV7-2 and TRBJ1-5, the complete variable domain is GAGVSQSPSNKVTEKGKDVELRCDPISGHTALYWYRQSLGQGLEFLIYFQGNSAPDKSGLPSDRFSAERTGGSVSTLTIQRTQQEDSAVYLCASSPPDREVKQPQHFGDGTRLSIL.